This T cell receptor (beta chain) derives from a study of tumor-infiltrating lymphocytes in localized non-small cell lung cancer. Of note for this clone: Its antigen remains unidentified.

Overall study findings and caveats: Tumors had more T cell infiltration than uninvolved lung, per TCRbeta sequencing and CD3 counts. Immunotypes IM1 and IM2 had similar TCR-derived T-cell fractions. Only some patients had TCR sequencing, depending on available tissue.

Only in-frame clones appear in the TCRdb table, and some are missing; sequencing was by immunoSEQ multiplex PCR. This table has fewer than 15,000 clones, approximately 65% appearing once. Germline CDR1 and CDR2: SEHNR and FQNEAQ (reference sequence). The CDR3 runs 12 residues. V dropped 6 bases and J dropped 6 bases, with 12 bases sitting between them. This chain uses TRBV7-9 with TRBJ2-7; D unclear. The sequence came from a human donor with non-small cell lung cancer. The sample taken for sequencing was uninvolved lung tissue not adjacent to the tumor. The CDR3 nucleotides read TGTGCCAGCAGTCCTGTTGCAGGCGAGCAGTACTTC. Translating it yields CASSPVAGEQYF. Full variable domain (rest looked up from reference TRBV7-9 and TRBJ2-7): DTGVSQNPRHKITKRGQNVTFRCDPISEHNRLYWYRQTLGQGPEFLTYFQNEAQLEKSRLLSDRFSAERPKGSFSTLEIQRTEQGDSAMYLCASSPVAGEQYFGPGTRLTVT.